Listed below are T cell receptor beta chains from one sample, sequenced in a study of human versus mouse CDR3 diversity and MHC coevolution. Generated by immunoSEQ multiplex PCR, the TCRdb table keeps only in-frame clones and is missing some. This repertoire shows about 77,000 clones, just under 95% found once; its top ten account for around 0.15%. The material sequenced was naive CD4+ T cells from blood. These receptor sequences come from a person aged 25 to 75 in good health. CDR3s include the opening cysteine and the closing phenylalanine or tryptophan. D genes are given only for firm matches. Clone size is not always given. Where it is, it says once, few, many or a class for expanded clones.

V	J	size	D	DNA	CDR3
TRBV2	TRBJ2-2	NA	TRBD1	TGTGCCAGCAACCGCGCGGGACAGGGGTTTACCGGGGAGCTGTTTTTT	CASNRAGQGFTGELFF
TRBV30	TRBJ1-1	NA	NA	TGTGCCTGGAGTTTGGCAGGGAACACTGAAGCTTTCTTT	CAWSLAGNTEAFF
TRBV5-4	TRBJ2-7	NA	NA	TGTGCCAGCAGCCAGGGAGGAAGCGTCTACGAGCAGTACTTC	CASSQGGSVYEQYF
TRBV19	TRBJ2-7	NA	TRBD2	TGTGCCAGTTCACCCGGGACTAGCGGGATATCCTACGAGCAGTACTTC	CASSPGTSGISYEQYF
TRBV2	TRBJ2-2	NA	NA	TGTGCCAGCAGTGAAGGGGTTAGCTCGGCCGGGGAGCTGTTTTTT	CASSEGVSSAGELFF
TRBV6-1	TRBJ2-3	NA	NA	TGTGCCAGCATAGAGTCTAGGGATACGCAGTATTTT	CASIESRDTQYF
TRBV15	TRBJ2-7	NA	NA	TGTGCCACCAGCAGTTGGGACACGAGCTCCTACGAGCAGTACTTC	CATSSWDTSSYEQYF
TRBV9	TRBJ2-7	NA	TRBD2	TGTGCCAGCAGCGGACTAGCGGGAGGGCTTCTGTACTTC	CASSGLAGGLLYF
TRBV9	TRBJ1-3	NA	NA	TGTGCCAGCAGCGTTCAAGGAAACACCATATATTTT	CASSVQGNTIYF
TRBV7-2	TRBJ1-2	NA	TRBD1	TGTGCCAGCAGCCCCCGGACAGGGGTGGACTATGGCTACACCTTC	CASSPRTGVDYGYTF
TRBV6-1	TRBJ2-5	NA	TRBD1	TGTGCCAGCAGTGGCCCCAGGGGGCGAGAGACCCAGTACTTC	CASSGPRGRETQYF
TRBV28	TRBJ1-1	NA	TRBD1	TGTGCCAGCAGTTTACTGGACAGGGATGAGGATGAAGCTTTCTTT	CASSLLDRDEDEAFF
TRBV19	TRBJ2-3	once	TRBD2	TGTGCCAGTAGTCCGGGACTAGCGGCCACAGATACGCAGTATTTT	CASSPGLAATDTQYF
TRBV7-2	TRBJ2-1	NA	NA	TGTGCCAGCAGCATGGCAGCGGGTCTTTTATCCTACAATGAGCAGTTCTTC	CASSMAAGLLSYNEQFF
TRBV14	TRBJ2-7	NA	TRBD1	TGTGCCAGCAGCCAAAAGTTCCGGGACAGAGCCTACGAGCAGTACTTC	CASSQKFRDRAYEQYF
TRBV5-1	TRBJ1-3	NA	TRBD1	TGCGCCAGCAGCCGGGACAGGCCGGTTATCGACTCTGGAAACACCATATATTTT	CASSRDRPVIDSGNTIYF
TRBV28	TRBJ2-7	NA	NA	TGTGCCAGCTATAAACTCCAGGGCTACGAGCAGTACTTC	CASYKLQGYEQYF
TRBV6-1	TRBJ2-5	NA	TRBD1	TGTGCCAGCAGTGCCAGACAGGGGACCCAAGAGACCCAGTACTTC	CASSARQGTQETQYF